This T cell receptor (beta chain) is drawn from a study of T cells in Graves' hyperthyroidism and ophthalmopathy. It was RNA transcripts that yielded the amplified TCR beta CDR3 regions. Using the HTBI primer set, a first-round RT-PCR was run on the TCR CDR3. TCRdb fed the multiplex PCR reads into MiXCR, producing one record per CDR3 protein. The profile covers about 640,000 distinct CDR3 sequences, with 20% appearing a single time and 30% to 40% taken by the ten largest. Comments on this clonotype: What it binds is unknown.

The study included ophthalmopathy patients with Clinical Activity Score at least 3, NOSPECS grade at least 4 and duration under 3 months. Exclusion of patients followed from uncontrolled infection, other autoimmune disease, pregnancy or lactation. CDR1 and CDR2 from the germline V gene are SGHTA and FQGNSA. The V gene lost 0 bases and the J gene lost 6 bases, with 8 bases spanning the gap. The CDR3 sequence is 13 residues long. Study findings and constraints: Blood held most thyroid clonotypes expanded above 0.001 frequency.

The receptor was isolated from a man younger than 45 with Graves' ophthalmopathy. The V call is TRBV7-2, the J call TRBJ1-1; D is possibly TRBD1 (5 bases). The source material was blood. CDR3 loop: CASSLAKGSEAFF. CDR3 DNA: TGTGCCAGCAGCTTAGCGAAGGGGTCTGAAGCTTTCTTT.